This T cell receptor (beta chain) was documented in a study of CD8 T cells in Susac syndrome. With 1 base removed from V and 4 bases from J, the gap between germline ends came to 10 bases. The germline gives CDR1 SEHNR, CDR2 FQNEAQ (reference sequence). The CDR3 sequence is 15 residues long. An input of about 0.5 to 1 ug of RNA was subjected to reverse transcription using random hexamers. MiXCR, run by TCRdb on the immunoSEQ multiplex PCR reads, gives a single entry per CDR3 protein. In the table there are roughly 120,000 distinct CDR3 sequences, less than 97% of which are singletons. The clonotype originates from a human donor in good health. Material for sequencing was CD4+ T cells from PBMCs. The chain links TRBV7-9 to TRBJ1-4, with D uncertain. As DNA, the CDR3 is TGTGCCAGCAGCTTAGAGAGGCGGGGTAATGAAAAACTGTTTTTT. Translation gives CASSLERRGNEKLFF.